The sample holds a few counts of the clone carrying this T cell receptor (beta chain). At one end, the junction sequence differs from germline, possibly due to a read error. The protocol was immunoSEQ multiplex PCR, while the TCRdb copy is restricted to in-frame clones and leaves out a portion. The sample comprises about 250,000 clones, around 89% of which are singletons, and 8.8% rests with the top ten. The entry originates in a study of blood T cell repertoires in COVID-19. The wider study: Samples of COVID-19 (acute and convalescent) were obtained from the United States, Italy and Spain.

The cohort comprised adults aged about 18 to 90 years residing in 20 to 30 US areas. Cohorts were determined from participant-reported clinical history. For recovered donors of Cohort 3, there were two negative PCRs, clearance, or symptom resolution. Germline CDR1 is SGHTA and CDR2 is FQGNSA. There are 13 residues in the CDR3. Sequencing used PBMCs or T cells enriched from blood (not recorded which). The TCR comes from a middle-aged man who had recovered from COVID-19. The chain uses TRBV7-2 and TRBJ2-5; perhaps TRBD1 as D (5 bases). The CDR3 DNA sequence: TGTGCCAGTAACAGGAGAAATAGAGAGAACCAGTACTTC. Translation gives CASNRRNRENQYF. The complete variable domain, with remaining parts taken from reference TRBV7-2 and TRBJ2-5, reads GAGVSQSPSNKVTEKGKDVELRCDPISGHTALYWYRQSLGQGLEFLIYFQGNSAPDKSGLPSDRFSAERTGGSVSTLTIQRTQQEDSAVYLCASNRRNRENQYFGPGTRLLVL.